The source of this T cell receptor (beta chain) is a study of technical replicates of blood from a few donors. The assay was immunoSEQ multiplex PCR, and TCRdb's table has in-frame clones only and misses some. The sample lists some 48,000 clones, roughly 92% seen once, with around 4% in the top ten. CDR3 length: 15 amino acids. Trimming cost V 4 bases and J 2 bases; bases outside gene matches: 8. Germline loops: CDR1 MNHNS, CDR2 SASEGT. The source material was PBMCs. The chain is built from TRBV6-1 and TRBJ2-7; the match to TRBD2 covers 7 bases. This TCR was sampled from a human donor in good health. Some clones in this sample may be carry-over from other donors' samples. In DNA form, the CDR3 reads TGTGCCAGCAGTGGGATAGCGGGCAATACCTACGAGCAGTACTTC. Translating it yields CASSGIAGNTYEQYF.